What follows describes a single T cell receptor (beta chain). Its antigen is unknown. It may be a read error: a sequence one base away is much more abundant. The sample comes from a study of CD8+CD57+ T cells in acquired aplastic anemia. Study-wide results and limits: Total CD4+ and CD8+ pools in patients were more diverse than the CD8+CD57+ cells of those patients.

There are 11 residues in the CDR3. Germline V gene sequence: CDR1 WSHSY, CDR2 SAAADI. Genomic DNA acted as the template from which TCR beta VDJ combination and CDR3 sequence profiling were carried out. In TCRdb, the reads were re-called with MiXCR into one record per CDR3 protein. Among 15,000 to 20,000 distinct CDR3 sequences listed, approximately 38% were seen once. Patients chosen for sequencing had CD8+CD57+ cells that had expanded, as shown by flow cytometry. Material: CD8+CD57+ T cells sorted from PBMCs. Indicated subset: bead-enriched CD8+CD57+ effector memory T cells from SAA patients. V usage is TRBV10-2 and J usage is TRBJ2-7; D is uncertain. This clonotype was obtained from a human donor with aplastic anemia. The CDR3 is CATSEAYERYF. The CDR3 nucleotides are TGCGCCACCAGTGAGGCCTACGAGCGGTACTTC.